This T cell receptor beta chain appears in the sequencing data of a study of cytomegalovirus exposure and HLA in healthy donors. The CDR3 is made up of 13 amino acids. After removal of 2 bases from V and 2 bases from J, the junction contained 1 base not matched to a gene. Germline CDR1 is SQVTM and CDR2 is ANQGSEA. PCR amplification relied on 60 Vbeta primers (plus 13 Jbeta primers). Generated by immunoSEQ multiplex PCR, the TCRdb table keeps only in-frame clones and is missing some. The table shows some 160,000 clones, with under 85% occurring only once. The receptor was isolated from a woman in her twenties or thirties in good health and CMV-seronegative. Sequenced: PBMCs. The chain recombines TRBV29-1 with TRBJ2-3, with 7 bases identical to TRBD2. The CDR3 loop reads CSVETSDTDTQYF. DNA of the CDR3: TGCAGCGTTGAAACTAGCGACACAGATACGCAGTATTTT.